The T cell receptor (beta chain) described here comes from a study of cytomegalovirus exposure and HLA in healthy donors. Study results and caveats: Later analysis demonstrated an association between a missense DCLRE1C variant and TCR beta V- and J-gene trimming.

The PCR employed 60 Vbeta primers together with 13 Jbeta primers. The table came from immunoSEQ multiplex PCR; TCRdb's copy has only in-frame clones and leaves some out. This table holds about 190,000 clones, around 79% found once. V gave up 5 bases and J gave up 6 bases, with 17 bases separating them. The CDR3 sequence is 15 residues long. Germline V lookup: CDR1 MDHEN, CDR2 SYDVKM. Of note for this clone: The antigen remains undetermined.

The sample comprised PBMCs. This clonotype was sampled from a woman aged 45 to 65 in good health and CMV-seronegative. The V call is TRBV28, the J call TRBJ1-5; D not resolved. DNA of the CDR3: TGTGCCAGCAGTGTCAGACATGGTGTCGGTCAGCCCCAGCATTTT. Protein: CASSVRHGVGQPQHF.